This is a list of T cell receptor beta chains from one sample in a study of post-analysis software for immune sequencing data. Each CDR3 protein is one row after TCRdb ran MiXCR on the PCR reads. The sample includes approximately 440,000 distinct CDR3 sequences, around 40% seen only once; the top ten take about an eighth. The sample consisted of blood. Every receptor here comes from a girl aged 10-17 years with multiple sclerosis. CDR3s leave out the opening cysteine and the closing phenylalanine or tryptophan. Size is stated for part of the rows, as once, few or many counts, or as a class when the clone is expanded.

abundance	v_gene	j_gene	CDR3aa
-	TRBV5-1	TRBJ2-7	ASSPRDIANEQY
-	TRBV9	TRBJ2-7	ASSVATRTGQSEQY
few	TRBV7-9	TRBJ2-6	ASSLEEESGSGANVLT
-	TRBV10-3	TRBJ2-5	ATTRRDVRSPEQETQY
-	TRBV15	TRBJ1-4	ATSHGTEATNEKLF
few	TRBV6-5	TRBJ2-3	ASSETSTLRTQY
-	TRBV7-8	TRBJ2-3	ASSRQPGLADTDTQY
-	TRBV20-1	TRBJ2-5	SATLAGAGNEQY
-	TRBV19	-	ASSTTSGINEQY
few	TRBV3-1	TRBJ2-1	ASSLRTGGEQF
-	TRBV20-1	TRBJ2-5	SATPRDPREQY
-	TRBV7-2	TRBJ2-7	ASSLASQGATYEQY
few	TRBV29-1	TRBJ1-2	SVAGQGVDGYT
-	TRBV7-9	TRBJ2-7	ASSTRDEQY
few	TRBV25-1	TRBJ2-7	ASSESGGAYEQY
many	TRBV7-3	TRBJ2-5	ASSLTPSVETQY
-	TRBV5-6	TRBJ2-7	ASSLPEGAHEQY
-	TRBV6-5	TRBJ2-3	ASSYWRGSTDTQY
-	TRBV6-5	TRBJ2-1	ASSYERELYNEQF
-	TRBV5-1	TRBJ1-2	ASSLDQGVYGYT
-	TRBV12-3/TRBV12-4	TRBJ1-6	ASSATGPSPLH
-	TRBV11-2	TRBJ2-5	ASSLDSGTVKETQY
-	TRBV2	TRBJ1-1	ASSPLEGQSEAF
-	TRBV25-1	-	ASSREWGEQY
-	TRBV20-1	TRBJ2-1	SAREVGGLAGYNEQF
-	TRBV6-2/TRBV6-3	TRBJ1-6	ASSSDTRRDNSPLH
-	TRBV15	TRBJ2-7	ATSRDTDYEQY
-	TRBV12-3/TRBV12-4	TRBJ1-2	ASSPSSADYGYT
few	TRBV27	TRBJ1-5	ASSWTGGNQPQH
-	TRBV5-6	TRBJ2-1	ASGYSPGQGSYNEQF
-	TRBV5-4	TRBJ2-3	ASRSGGQSTDTQY
few	TRBV7-9	TRBJ1-5	ASSLAGEGNQPQH
-	TRBV7-3	-	ASSFNLGETQY
-	TRBV20-1	TRBJ1-2	SARDDRARDGYT
few	TRBV6-5	TRBJ2-7	ASSRSGDNYEQY
few	TRBV29-1	TRBJ1-2	SVEDPSYGYT
-	TRBV12-3/TRBV12-4	TRBJ2-3	ASKTSTDTQY
-	TRBV7-2	TRBJ1-2	ASSYSREGGEGYT
-	TRBV7-2	TRBJ2-5	ASSYKTEPLETQY
few	TRBV27	TRBJ2-1	ASRPTTGRTYNEQF
few	TRBV3-1	TRBJ2-7	ASSQDPTYEQY
-	TRBV5-1	TRBJ2-1	ASSFLGSGMYNEQF
-	TRBV5-6	TRBJ2-4	ANSLRGTLAKNIQY
-	TRBV12-3/TRBV12-4	TRBJ2-3	ASGRLYTDTQY
-	TRBV7-9	TRBJ2-7	ASSPAFEQY
-	TRBV20-1	TRBJ2-7	SAKGQGVYEQY
-	TRBV20-1	TRBJ2-5	SAAQLAGVVETQY
-	TRBV7-3	TRBJ2-5	ASSLSVGSGGDSGTQY
-	TRBV5-1	TRBJ2-7	ASGLDGRRVGEQY
-	TRBV12-3/TRBV12-4	TRBJ2-7	ASSPTGTGNEQY
-	TRBV4-2	TRBJ1-2	ASSQARVRVGYT